These 24 T cell receptor beta chains share one sample of origin, sequenced in a study of Graves' ophthalmopathy and Graves' hyperthyroidism. For repertoire sequencing, the TCR beta CDR3 regions were amplified from RNA transcripts. The library came from an HTBI-primed first-round RT-PCR and a second-round multiplex PCR. TCRdb re-derived calls from the multiplex PCR reads in MiXCR, one entry per CDR3 protein. The sample has under 350,000 distinct CDR3 sequences; 15% to 20% are singletons. Sequenced material: peripheral blood. The receptors originated from an adult man with Graves' ophthalmopathy.

Ten or more counts support this clonotype. The chain employs TRBV9 and TRBJ2-5, with 11 bases aligning to TRBD2. The V and J ends lost 3 bases and 5 bases, in that order; junction bases with no gene match: 6. Germline-derived CDR1 and CDR2 are SGDLS and YYNGEE. This CDR3 is built from 15 residues. The CDR3 nucleotides are TGTGCCAGCAGCGGATTAGCGGGGGGGCAGGAGACCCAGTACTTC. It specifies CASSGLAGGQETQYF. The whole variable domain, filled in from reference TRBV9 and TRBJ2-5, reads DSGVTQTPKHLITATGQRVTLRCSPRSGDLSVYWYQQSLDQGLQFLIQYYNGEERAKGNILERFSAQQFPDLHSELNLSSLELGDSALYFCASSGLAGGQETQYFGPGTRLLVL.

This clonotype was recorded at least ten times. The chain employs TRBV7-8 and TRBJ1-5, with a tentative D call TRBD1 (6 bases). Germline V gene lookup returns CDR1 SGHVS and CDR2 FQNEAQ. The CDR3 sequence is 14 residues long. V lost 0 bases, J lost 7 bases, and 10 bases lay in between. This chain's CDR3 is CASSLAQGVQPQHF. Written as DNA, the CDR3 is TGTGCCAGCAGCTTAGCACAGGGAGTGCAGCCCCAGCATTTT.

This clonotype showed up many times. The chain has TRBV4-1 and TRBJ2-5, with a weak D call TRBD2 (5 bases). The CDR3 covers 14 residues. With 0 bases removed from V and 5 bases from J, the gap between germline ends came to 10 bases. Germline CDR1 MGHRA, CDR2 YSYEKL. The CDR3 sequence: CASSQDSSWETQYF. CDR3 DNA sequence: TGCGCCAGCAGCCAAGATTCTAGCTGGGAGACCCAGTACTTC.

Many counts were recorded for this clonotype. This chain links TRBV7-9 with TRBJ1-2, with 10 bases matching TRBD1. Germline V gene sequence: CDR1 SEHNR, CDR2 FQNEAQ (reference sequence). Losses at the gene ends were 5 bases for V and 4 bases for J; bases not matched to a gene: 7. There are 15 residues in the CDR3. The DNA for the CDR3 is TGTGCCAGCAGCGTCGGGACAGGGGAGGCCTATGGCTACACCTTC. Translated: CASSVGTGEAYGYTF.

This clonotype was found many times. V usage is TRBV20-1 and J usage is TRBJ2-2, with D perhaps matching TRBD1 (5 bases). Germline assignment: CDR1 DFQATT and CDR2 SNEGSKA (reference sequence). The V and J ends lost 5 bases and 2 bases respectively, with 15 bases between them. This CDR3 comprises 15 residues. The CDR3 DNA sequence: TGCAGTGCTTCGATAGACAGCAGAAACACCGGGGAGCTGTTTTTT. It translates to CSASIDSRNTGELFF.

The CDR3 bases are TGTGCCAGCAGCCAAGAGAGGTCGTCCGAGCAGTACTTC. It yields the protein CASSQERSSEQYF. V is TRBV4-2 and J is TRBJ2-7; no firm D call. This CDR3 contains 13 residues. The V gene lost 0 bases and the J gene lost 6 bases, with 9 bases spanning the gap. CDR1 and CDR2 (germline): LGHNA, YNFKEQ.

The chain is built from TRBV7-8 and TRBJ1-3; D not certain. Trimming took 3 bases from V and 1 from J, leaving 7 bases between them. Per the germline V gene, CDR1 is SGHVS and CDR2 is FQNEAQ. There are 14 residues in the CDR3. The CDR3 sequence is CASSLHTSGNTIYF. In DNA form, the CDR3 reads TGTGCCAGCAGCTTGCACACTTCTGGAAACACCATATATTTT.

Many counts were recorded for this clonotype. The J gene is TRBJ1-2, the V gene TRBV30; the D gene is possibly TRBD1 (6 bases). The germline CDR1 and CDR2 sequences are GTSNPN and SVGIG (reference sequence). Trimming removed 4 bases at V and 3 bases at J, with 18 bases between. CDR3 length: 15 residues. The DNA of the CDR3 is TGTGCCTGGAAAAGTTTCTGGGGGCGAGACTATGGCTACACCTTC. The encoded protein is CAWKSFWGRDYGYTF. The full variable domain, in which reference TRBV30 and TRBJ1-2 provide the parts outside the CDR3, is SQTIHQWPATLVQPVGSPLSLECTVEGTSNPNLYWYRQAAGRGLQLLFYSVGIGQISSEVPQNLSASRPQDRQFILSSKKLLLSDSGFYLCAWKSFWGRDYGYTFGSGTRLTVV.

The sample holds a few counts of this clonotype. This clone may be a read error of a much larger clone one base away. The chain has TRBV10-3 and TRBJ2-7; D is possibly TRBD2 (5 bases). V gave up 3 bases and J gave up 5 bases, with 14 bases separating them. CDR1 and CDR2 (germline): ENHRY, SYGVKD. This CDR3 is built from 14 residues. CDR3 in amino acids: CAISEAVGFDEQYF. The CDR3 bases are TGTGCCATCAGTGAAGCGGTAGGGTTCGACGAGCAGTACTTC.

This clonotype was recorded at least ten times. CDR3 residues: CASSLARAGDGYTF. Here the CDR3 DNA reads TGTGCCAGCAGTTTAGCGCGGGCTGGGGATGGCTACACCTTC. The chain recombines TRBV12-3 or TRBV12-4 with TRBJ1-2; D is undetermined. The CDR3 contains 14 residues. Trimming removed 0 bases at V and 6 bases at J, with 11 bases between.

Many counts were recorded for this clonotype. CDR3 sequence reads: CASSLGLNSYEQYF. The CDR3 DNA sequence: TGTGCCAGCAGTTTGGGACTAAACTCCTACGAGCAGTACTTC. The rearrangement links TRBV27 to TRBJ2-7; TRBD2 matches at 7 bases. Trimming cost V 3 bases and J 0 bases; bases outside gene matches: 2. The CDR3 consists of 14 residues. The germline CDR1 and CDR2 sequences are MNHEY and SMNVEV (reference sequence).

This clonotype was seen many times. One end of the junction varies from germline; a read error may be responsible. The gene calls are TRBV6-1 and TRBJ1-2, with a possible D match to TRBD1 (5 bases). This CDR3 has 11 residues. CDR1 is MNHNS and CDR2 is SASEGT in the germline V gene. CDR3 amino acids: CASSEALGVGF. The CDR3 nucleotides read TGTGCCAGCAGTGAAGCGCTAGGGGTGGGCTTC.

This clonotype has a count of ten or more. The chain joins TRBV28 to TRBJ2-7, with 10 nucleotides matching TRBD1. Germline CDR1 MDHEN, CDR2 SYDVKM. J lost 3 bases, V lost 6 bases, and 8 bases had no gene match. This CDR3 spans 15 amino acids. CDR3 region: CASRSRGQGIYEQYF. CDR3 DNA: TGTGCCAGCAGATCGCGGGGACAGGGGATCTACGAGCAGTACTTC.

The chain combines TRBV4-1 with TRBJ1-1, with D possibly TRBD1 on 6 matching bases. Germline CDR1 and CDR2: MGHRA and YSYEKL. The CDR3 loop spans 15 amino acids. Trimming shortened V by 1 base and J by 5 bases, and 14 bases separated the two germline ends. The CDR3 DNA follows: TGCGCCAGCAGCCAAGTCCCGGGGGCTCCGACTGAAGCTTTCTTT. Translation gives CASSQVPGAPTEAFF.

Turning to this clonotype: One end of the junction does not line up with germline, which may come from a read error. V gene TRBV12-3 or TRBV12-4 combines with J gene TRBJ1-1; 7 nucleotides agree with TRBD1. This CDR3 contains 13 residues. The CDR3 here is CASGIQGNTEASF. The CDR3 coding sequence is TGTGCCAGCGGCATACAGGGGAACACTGAAGCTTCCTTT.

The table lists this clonotype with many counts. The rearrangement links TRBV28 to TRBJ2-2; D remains unclear. Deletions cut 3 bases from V and 6 bases from J, with 14 bases between. The CDR3 consists of 15 residues. Germline V gene data show CDR1 as MDHEN and CDR2 as SYDVKM. CDR3 in amino acids: CASSFSSGSAGELFF. The CDR3 DNA follows: TGTGCCAGCAGTTTTAGTTCGGGTTCGGCCGGGGAGCTGTTTTTT.

This clonotype has ten or more counts. The chain carries TRBV7-8 and TRBJ2-5; the match to TRBD2 covers 8 bases. The CDR3 spans 17 residues. Per germline, CDR1 SGHVS and CDR2 FQNEAQ. The J segment lost 7 bases and the V segment lost 3 bases, leaving 16 bases of the junction unmatched. The CDR3 region has the DNA TGTGCCAGCAGCTTCCGCCCGTCGGGAGGGAGGTTGGTGACCCAGTACTTC. As protein: CASSFRPSGGRLVTQYF. Full variable domain (remainder filled in from reference TRBV7-8 and TRBJ2-5): GAGVSQSPRYKVAKRGQDVALRCDPISGHVSLFWYQQALGQGPEFLTYFQNEAQLDKSGLPSDRFFAERPEGSVSTLKIQRTQQEDSAVYLCASSFRPSGGRLVTQYFGPGTRLLVL.

This clonotype occurred many times. CDR3 amino acids: CASRPGLTGNQPQHF. In DNA form, the CDR3 reads TGTGCCAGCAGGCCAGGGCTGACAGGGAATCAGCCCCAGCATTTT. The chain employs TRBV7-9 and TRBJ1-5; 7 bases agree with TRBD1. Trimming at V came to 6 bases and at J to 4 bases, leaving 9 bases not matched to a gene. CDR1 and CDR2 from the germline V gene are SEHNR and FQNEAQ (reference sequence). CDR3 length: 15 amino acids.

This chain links TRBV7-2 with TRBJ2-7, with 7 bases matching TRBD2. Germline CDR1 SGHTA, CDR2 FQGNSA. CDR3 length: 15 amino acids. Unmatched junction bases numbered 10, after V lost 4 bases and J lost 4 bases. CDR3 nucleotide sequence: TGTGCCAGCAGCTCGGGGGGAGGGAGGAGTTACGAGCAGTACTTC. Encoded protein: CASSSGGGRSYEQYF.

This clonotype occurred many times. This chain connects TRBV30 to TRBJ2-5, with D possibly TRBD2 on 7 matching bases. Deletions cut 3 bases from V and 5 bases from J, with 19 bases between. Germline CDR1 GTSNPN, CDR2 SVGIG (reference sequence). The CDR3 contains 15 residues. CDR3 DNA: TGTGCCTGGAGGGCCCTCGGGGGGCGCAGGGAGACCCAGTACTTC. Encoded protein: CAWRALGGRRETQYF.

The chain has TRBV14 and TRBJ1-5, with 9 bases aligning to TRBD1. The V segment lost 4 bases and the J segment 6 bases; nucleotides outside the gene matches: 10. This CDR3 contains 16 residues. Germline loops: CDR1 SGHDN, CDR2 FVKESK. This chain's CDR3 is CASSRSGTGRSQPQHF. DNA of the CDR3: TGTGCCAGCAGCCGATCCGGGACAGGGCGCTCTCAGCCCCAGCATTTT.

This clonotype has at least ten counts. J is TRBJ1-1 and V is TRBV30; D remains unclear. The CDR3 is made up of 12 amino acids. Looked up from germline, CDR1 is GTSNPN and CDR2 is SVGIG (reference sequence). The ends were cut back, 5 bases at V and 3 bases at J, with 10 bases in the middle. CDR3 sequence: CAWGRVDTEAFF. CDR3 bases: TGTGCCTGGGGTCGGGTAGACACTGAAGCTTTCTTT.

The V gene is TRBV25-1, the J gene TRBJ1-1; D ambiguous. Trimming removed 1 base at V and 7 bases at J, with 7 bases between. The germline gives CDR1 MGHDK, CDR2 SYGVNS. The CDR3 sequence is 12 residues long. The CDR3 loop is CASSEWASEAFF. CDR3 bases: TGTGCCAGCAGTGAATGGGCCAGTGAAGCTTTCTTT.

The chain employs TRBV6-1 and TRBJ1-2; D remains ambiguous. The CDR3 is 12 residues long. Germline V gene data show CDR1 as MNHNS and CDR2 as SASEGT. V was cut by 6 bases and J by 5 bases, with 10 bases left in between. The CDR3 DNA sequence: TGTGCCAGCAGAAGACAACTTTATGGCTACACCTTC. Amino acids: CASRRQLYGYTF.